This T cell receptor beta chain was captured in a study of OX40 agonist ivuxolimab in advanced cancers. Study context: Dose-escalation patients' cancers were hepatocellular carcinoma, melanoma, renal cell or head and neck cancer. Participants averaged about 60 years of age (range about 23 to 80) and were around 80% male. Patients with prior anti-PD-1, anti-PD-L1 or anti-CTLA-4 therapy were eligible; approximately 40% had some.

The germline V and J ends were trimmed by 1 base and 6 bases, with 3 bases remaining between them. The CDR3 consists of 11 residues. The germline V gene has CDR1 SGHDN and CDR2 FVKESK. Whole-study findings and limits: Partial responders at 0.1-3.0 mg/kg had among the lowest clonal expansion.

The protocol was immunoSEQ multiplex PCR, while the TCRdb copy is restricted to in-frame clones and leaves out a portion. The sample holds some 95,000 clones, more than 85% seen once. A word on this clone: Its specificity is unknown.

This sequence was found in an adult with an advanced solid tumor such as melanoma, head and neck, liver or kidney cancer. The sequencing here drew on CD4+ or CD8+ T cells sorted from blood, taken in a trial of the OX40 agonist ivuxolimab. The chain links TRBV14 to TRBJ1-1, with D unresolved. The CDR3: CASSQVAEAFF. The DNA for the CDR3 is TGTGCCAGCAGCCAAGTTGCTGAAGCTTTCTTT.